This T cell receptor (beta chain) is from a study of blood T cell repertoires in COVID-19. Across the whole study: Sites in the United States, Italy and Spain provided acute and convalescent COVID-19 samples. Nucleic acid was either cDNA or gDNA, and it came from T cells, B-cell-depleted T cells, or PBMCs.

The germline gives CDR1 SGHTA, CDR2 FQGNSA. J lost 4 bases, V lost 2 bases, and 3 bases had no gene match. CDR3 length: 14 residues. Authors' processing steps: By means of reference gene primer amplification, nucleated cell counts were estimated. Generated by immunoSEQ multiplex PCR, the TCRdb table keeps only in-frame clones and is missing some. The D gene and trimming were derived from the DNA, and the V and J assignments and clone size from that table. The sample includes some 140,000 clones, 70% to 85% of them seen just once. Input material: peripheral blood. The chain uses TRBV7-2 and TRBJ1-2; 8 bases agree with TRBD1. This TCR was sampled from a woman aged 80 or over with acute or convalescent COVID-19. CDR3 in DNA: TGTGCCAGCAGCTTACCAGGGGGCGTCTATGGCTACACCTTC. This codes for CASSLPGGVYGYTF.